This T cell receptor (beta chain) was documented in a study of cytomegalovirus exposure and HLA in healthy donors. The wider study: The 120 validation repertoires were produced on the same platform as the roughly 700 repertoires of the first cohort. This was reported in a later analysis. The study's findings and limits: The listing of roughly 160 TCR beta chains classed them as cytomegalovirus-associated.

Comment on this clone: What it binds is unknown.

The assay was immunoSEQ multiplex PCR, and TCRdb's table has in-frame clones only and misses some. The table includes about 110,000 clones, approximately 95% detected once. Sequencing used PBMCs. This clonotype originated in a woman aged 18-29 years in good health and CMV-seronegative.

The CDR3 sequence is CASTSGTIQETQYF. The CDR3 DNA follows: TGTGCCAGCACGTCCGGGACAATCCAAGAGACCCAGTACTTC. This sequence joins TRBV6-1 and TRBJ2-5, with D possibly TRBD1 on 6 matching bases. This CDR3 is built from 14 residues. Trimming took 7 bases from V and 1 from J, leaving 13 bases between them. Germline CDR1 and CDR2: MNHNS and SASEGT.